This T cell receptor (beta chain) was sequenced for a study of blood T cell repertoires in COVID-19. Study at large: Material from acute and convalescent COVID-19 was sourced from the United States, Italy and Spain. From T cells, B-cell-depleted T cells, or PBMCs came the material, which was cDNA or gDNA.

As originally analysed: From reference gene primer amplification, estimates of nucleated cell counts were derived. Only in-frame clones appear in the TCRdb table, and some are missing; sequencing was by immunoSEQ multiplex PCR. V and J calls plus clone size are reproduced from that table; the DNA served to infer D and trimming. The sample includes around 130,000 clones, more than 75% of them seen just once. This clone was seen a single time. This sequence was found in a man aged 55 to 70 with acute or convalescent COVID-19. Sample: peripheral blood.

This chain's CDR3 is CAWSWRLPSYEQYF. The CDR3 coding sequence is TGTGCCTGGAGTTGGCGGCTTCCTTCCTACGAGCAGTACTTC. The chain employs TRBV30 and TRBJ2-7; no clear D gene. Looked up from germline, CDR1 is GTSNPN and CDR2 is SVGIG (reference sequence). Trimming stripped 2 bases from V and 1 base from J, with 12 bases between. This CDR3 comprises 14 residues. Based on the CDR3 plus reference TRBV30 and TRBJ2-7, the full variable domain is SQTIHQWPATLVQPVGSPLSLECTVEGTSNPNLYWYRQAAGRGLQLLFYSVGIGQISSEVPQNLSASRPQDRQFILSSKKLLLSDSGFYLCAWSWRLPSYEQYFGPGTRLTVT.